A selection of T cell receptor beta chains follows, all from one sample in a study of T cell responses to AZD1222 COVID-19 vaccine. Profiling relied on immunoSEQ multiplex PCR, and the TCRdb table lists in-frame clones only, not all of them. In the table there are 130,000 or so clones, over 85% of which are singletons. The source was peripheral blood, collected on day 0 of MenACWY control vaccination. Receptor source: an adult in good health. Both conserved end residues are part of each CDR3. The order of the fields is D gene, V gene, J gene, clone size, CDR3 protein, CDR3 DNA. A D gene is named only where the DNA matches it firmly. The size of a clone is reported for some rows only, either as once, few or many, or as a class for expanded clones.

TRBD2	TRBV6-1	TRBJ2-1	-	CASSEVDLAGEDNEQFF	TGTGCCAGCAGTGAAGTTGACCTAGCGGGAGAAGACAATGAGCAGTTCTTC
-	TRBV7-3	TRBJ2-3	-	CASSLRGVGDTQYF	TGTGCCAGCAGCTTAAGGGGAGTGGGAGATACGCAGTATTTT
-	TRBV1	TRBJ2-5	-	CTSSQGAEYQETQYF	TGCACCAGCAGCCAAGGAGCAGAGTACCAAGAGACCCAGTACTTC
-	TRBV6-2/TRBV6-3	TRBJ1-5	-	CASSPGDTWSNQPQHF	TGTGCCAGCAGTCCGGGGGACACCTGGAGCAATCAGCCCCAGCATTTT
-	TRBV20-1	TRBJ1-4	-	CSASLQEKLFF	TGCAGTGCTAGCTTACAGGAAAAACTGTTTTTT
TRBD1	TRBV5-1	TRBJ1-2	-	CASNPGQGTSGYTF	TGCGCCAGCAACCCGGGACAGGGGACGTCTGGCTACACCTTC
-	TRBV2	TRBJ1-5	-	CASSDRDQPQHF	TGTGCCAGCAGTGACAGAGATCAGCCCCAGCATTTT
TRBD2	TRBV7-2	TRBJ2-7	few	CASSIHSGGISYEQYF	TGTGCCAGCAGCATACACAGCGGGGGGATTTCCTACGAGCAGTACTTC
-	TRBV2	TRBJ2-5	-	CASSEISGRQETQYF	TGTGCCAGCAGTGAAATCAGCGGCAGACAAGAGACCCAGTACTTC
-	TRBV19	TRBJ2-2	-	CASNLGRNTGELFF	TGTGCCAGTAATCTGGGCCGTAACACCGGGGAGCTGTTTTTT
-	TRBV4-3	TRBJ2-1	-	CASSLFSGIYNEQFF	TGCGCCAGCAGCCTGTTTTCGGGGATATACAATGAGCAGTTCTTC
-	TRBV3-1/TRBV3-2	TRBJ2-7	once	CASSQDLVRDYEQYF	TGTGCCAGCAGCCAAGATTTAGTAAGGGACTACGAGCAGTACTTC
TRBD2	TRBV5-1	TRBJ2-7	once	CASSYGLAGSVRGEQYF	TGCGCCAGCAGCTATGGACTAGCGGGATCTGTTCGCGGCGAGCAGTACTTC
-	TRBV5-1	TRBJ2-3	-	CASRPTGGGTQYF	TGCGCCAGCAGGCCGACGGGTGGGGGTACGCAGTATTTT
-	TRBV11-2	TRBJ2-2	-	CASSLEWVGNTGELFF	TGTGCCAGCAGCTTAGAGTGGGTCGGGAACACCGGGGAGCTGTTTTTT
-	TRBV19	TRBJ2-1	-	CASSPGRAYNEQFF	TGTGCCAGTAGTCCCGGTCGGGCCTACAATGAGCAGTTCTTC
TRBD1	TRBV2	TRBJ1-1	-	CASTTDRVGTEAFF	TGTGCCAGCACTACTGACAGGGTTGGCACTGAAGCTTTCTTT
-	TRBV7-9	TRBJ2-6	-	CASSLIQGVLSGANVLTF	TGTGCCAGCAGCTTAATTCAAGGGGTCCTCTCTGGGGCCAACGTCCTGACTTTC
-	TRBV7-9	TRBJ2-3	-	CASSLDEQGYGTDTQYF	TGTGCCAGCAGCTTAGATGAACAGGGTTATGGCACAGATACGCAGTATTTT
-	TRBV9	TRBJ2-7	once	CASSVTGSYEQYF	TGTGCCAGCAGCGTAACGGGGTCCTACGAGCAGTACTTC
TRBD1	TRBV7-2	TRBJ1-2	-	CASSLVQGANGYTF	TGTGCCAGCAGCTTAGTGCAGGGGGCGAATGGCTACACCTTC
TRBD1	TRBV6-2/TRBV6-3	TRBJ1-1	-	CASSPQGAGTEAFF	TGTGCCAGCAGTCCACAGGGGGCTGGGACTGAAGCTTTCTTT
TRBD1	TRBV5-1	TRBJ2-1	-	CASSSQVAGGQFEQFF	TGCGCCAGCAGCTCCCAGGTGGCTGGGGGACAGTTTGAGCAGTTCTTC
TRBD1	TRBV28	TRBJ1-5	once	CASSATGGPQIYSNQPQHF	TGTGCCAGCAGTGCGACAGGGGGCCCCCAAATATATAGCAATCAGCCCCAGCATTTT
-	TRBV30	TRBJ1-1	-	CAWTDDSGTEAFF	TGTGCCTGGACAGACGATAGTGGGACTGAAGCTTTCTTT
-	TRBV2	TRBJ1-4	-	CASSLTGLGEKLFF	TGTGCCAGCAGCCTGACAGGCCTTGGGGAAAAACTGTTTTTT
-	TRBV11-2	TRBJ1-2	once	CASRGITGSGYTF	TGTGCCAGCAGGGGGATTACGGGCTCAGGCTACACCTTC
-	TRBV14	TRBJ1-3	-	CASRFGSGNTIYF	TGTGCCAGCAGGTTCGGCTCTGGAAACACCATATATTTT
-	TRBV5-1	TRBJ1-2	-	CASSEGTDPNYGYTF	TGCGCCAGCAGCGAAGGGACGGACCCTAACTATGGCTACACCTTC
-	TRBV4-3	TRBJ1-2	-	CASSQVGPGNYGYTF	TGCGCCAGCAGCCAAGTCGGTCCGGGGAACTATGGCTACACCTTC
-	TRBV5-4	TRBJ2-1	-	CASSPGGSPNEQFF	TGTGCCAGCAGCCCCGGGGGAAGCCCCAATGAGCAGTTCTTC
TRBD1	TRBV5-1	TRBJ2-5	-	CASSLGGQGKETQYF	TGCGCCAGCAGCTTGGGAGGACAGGGGAAAGAGACCCAGTACTTC
-	TRBV4-1	TRBJ1-1	-	CASSPQGTIGTEAFF	TGCGCCAGCAGCCCGCAGGGGACTATAGGCACTGAAGCTTTCTTT